The rows below give T cell receptor beta chains drawn from one sample of a study of vaccination and CD4 T cells after COVID-19. Their specific antigens are unknown. TCRdb redid the calling of the PCR reads with MiXCR, one entry per CDR3 protein. The data show approximately 22,000 distinct CDR3 sequences, roughly 50% seen once. The sample taken for sequencing was CD4+ T cells from blood, cultured in vitro. The source of these receptors is a human donor who had recovered from COVID-19. Both conserved end residues are part of each CDR3. A D gene is named only where the DNA matches it firmly. The listing skips clone size in some rows; elsewhere it reads once, few, many or a size class.

clone_size j_call v_call d_call cdr3_aa cdr3_nt
few TRBJ1-2 TRBV18 . CASSLDYGYTF TGTGCCAGCTCTTTAGACTATGGCTACACCTTC
. TRBJ2-7 TRBV6-2/TRBV6-3 . CASRDRDRSSYEQYF TGTGCCAGCAGGGACCGGGACCGAAGCTCCTACGAGCAGTACTTC
. TRBJ2-3 TRBV4-2 TRBD2 CASSPGLAGLGADTQYF TGTGCCAGCAGCCCCGGACTAGCGGGCCTGGGGGCAGATACGCAGTATTTT
few TRBJ1-6 TRBV27 TRBD1 CASSLKGSGGQGGSPLHF TGTGCCAGCAGTTTAAAAGGTTCCGGGGGACAGGGAGGTTCACCCCTCCACTTT
. TRBJ1-1 TRBV4-2 . CASSLTDRQDYTEAFF TGTGCCAGCAGCCTCACAGACAGGCAGGATTACACTGAAGCTTTCTTT
few TRBJ1-1 TRBV12-3/TRBV12-4 . CASHMDTQGGAFF TGTGCCAGCCATATGGACACACAGGGCGGCGCTTTCTTT
once TRBJ2-3 TRBV4-1 . CASSLGTSTDTQYF TGCGCCAGCAGCCTAGGGACTAGCACAGATACGCAGTATTTT
. TRBJ2-5 TRBV12-3/TRBV12-4 TRBD1 CASSDPTGSWETQYF TGTGCCAGCAGTGATCCGACAGGGAGCTGGGAGACCCAGTACTTC
. TRBJ1-1 TRBV27 TRBD1 CASNPWDRSSTEAFF TGTGCCAGCAACCCATGGGACAGGTCGTCCACTGAAGCTTTCTTT
. TRBJ2-5 TRBV11-1 TRBD1 CASSTRQGVGETQYF TGTGCCAGCAGCACGCGACAGGGGGTAGGGGAGACCCAGTACTTC
. TRBJ1-5 TRBV24-1 TRBD1 CATSDPGQGNQPQHF TGTGCCACCAGTGATCCGGGACAGGGGAATCAGCCCCAGCATTTT
. TRBJ2-7 TRBV5-1 . CASSLDGQGTYEQYF TGCGCCAGCAGCTTGGATGGGCAGGGAACCTACGAGCAGTACTTC
. TRBJ1-2 TRBV19 TRBD1 CASTPQGAPGVDGYTF TGTGCCAGTACCCCACAGGGGGCGCCCGGGGTAGATGGCTACACCTTC
. TRBJ1-4 TRBV7-3 . CASSFEGPGGEKLFF TGTGCCAGCAGCTTCGAAGGGCCAGGCGGTGAAAAACTGTTTTTT
few TRBJ2-1 TRBV2 . CASSESRGREQFF TGTGCCAGCAGTGAATCACGGGGCCGTGAGCAGTTCTTC
. TRBJ2-1 TRBV20-1 TRBD2 CSARGREVVWGPNEQFF TGCAGTGCTAGGGGGCGGGAGGTGGTGTGGGGACCCAATGAGCAGTTCTTC
few TRBJ2-3 TRBV20-1 . CSARGPDTQYF TGCAGTGCTAGAGGGCCAGATACGCAGTATTTT
few TRBJ2-7 TRBV2 . CASPYEQYF TGTGCCAGCCCCTACGAGCAGTACTTC
few TRBJ2-1 TRBV20-1 . CSARDRAGHPIYNEQFF TGCAGTGCTAGAGATCGGGCGGGGCATCCTATTTACAATGAGCAGTTCTTC
. TRBJ1-6 TRBV27 TRBD1 CASSYVWGDSPSPLHF TGTGCCAGCAGTTATGTTTGGGGGGACAGCCCTTCACCCCTCCACTTT
. TRBJ2-2 TRBV7-7 . CASSSYRESGELFF TGTGCCAGCAGCTCGTACAGGGAAAGCGGGGAGCTGTTTTTT
few TRBJ2-1 TRBV11-3 . CASSLSARHHNEQFF TGTGCCAGCAGCTTATCCGCGAGGCACCACAATGAGCAGTTCTTC
. TRBJ2-3 TRBV29-1 . CSGQAVDTQYF TGCAGCGGGCAGGCGGTAGATACGCAGTATTTT
few TRBJ1-5 TRBV20-1 . CSAVTGINQPQHF TGCAGTGCGGTGACAGGAATCAATCAGCCCCAGCATTTT
few TRBJ2-1 TRBV4-1 TRBD2 CASSQAGLSGRNEQFF TGCGCCAGCAGCCAAGCGGGTCTTAGCGGGAGGAATGAGCAGTTCTTC
. TRBJ2-3 TRBV10-3 . CAITGQLTDTQYF TGTGCCATCACCGGACAGCTCACAGATACGCAGTATTTT
. TRBJ2-7 TRBV6-1 . CASSISGTQAYEQYF TGTGCCAGCAGTATCTCCGGGACCCAGGCCTACGAGCAGTACTTC
. TRBJ2-7 TRBV11-2 TRBD1 CASSSGTGVYEQYF TGTGCCAGCAGCTCCGGGACAGGGGTTTACGAGCAGTACTTC
. TRBJ2-3 TRBV20-1 . CSARLGTDTQYF TGCAGTGCTAGACTAGGAACAGATACGCAGTATTTT
. TRBJ2-2 TRBV20-1 . CSARGRVGTANTGELFF TGCAGTGCTAGAGGACGGGTGGGGACGGCGAACACCGGGGAGCTGTTTTTT
. TRBJ1-2 TRBV20-1 . CSASDRIYGYTF TGCAGTGCTTCGGACAGAATCTATGGCTACACCTTC
. TRBJ1-6 TRBV5-1 . CASSTQTGVNSPLHF TGCGCCAGCAGCACCCAGACAGGAGTTAATTCACCCCTCCACTTT
. TRBJ2-3 TRBV30 . CAWSWDRADTQYF TGTGCCTGGAGTTGGGATAGAGCAGATACGCAGTATTTT
. TRBJ2-7 TRBV27 . CASSRQGGGLYEQYF TGTGCCAGCAGCAGACAGGGAGGAGGTTTGTACGAGCAGTACTTC
. TRBJ2-2 TRBV10-1 . CASSGFRAGELFF TGCGCCAGCAGTGGCTTCAGGGCCGGGGAGCTGTTTTTT
. TRBJ1-3 TRBV19 . CASSTIRVIGNTIYF TGTGCCAGTAGTACCATCAGGGTAATCGGAAACACCATATATTTT
few TRBJ2-5 TRBV19 . CASGLGGYSEETQYF TGTGCCAGTGGTCTGGGCGGTTACTCCGAAGAGACCCAGTACTTC
few TRBJ2-7 TRBV20-1 TRBD2 CSASLLAGTYEQYF TGCAGTGCTAGTTTGCTAGCGGGGACCTACGAGCAGTACTTC
. TRBJ1-1 TRBV29-1 . CSARGDLYTEAFF TGCAGCGCCCGGGGGGATTTGTACACTGAAGCTTTCTTT
. TRBJ2-7 TRBV21-1 . CASSKADRSYEQYF TGTGCCAGCAGCAAAGCGGACAGATCCTACGAGCAGTACTTC
. TRBJ1-2 TRBV21-1 . CASSRKFKDGDRRGGYTF TGTGCCAGCAGCCGCAAATTCAAGGATGGGGATAGACGGGGTGGCTACACCTTC
. TRBJ2-3 TRBV6-1 TRBD2 CASSEIAGVADTQYF TGTGCCAGCAGTGAAATTGCGGGAGTTGCAGATACGCAGTATTTT
. TRBJ1-1 TRBV11-3 . CASSFQQGETEAFF TGTGCCAGCAGCTTCCAACAGGGCGAGACTGAAGCTTTCTTT
. TRBJ2-7 TRBV27 . CASSSPLRGQTYEQYF TGTGCCAGCAGTTCGCCACTCCGGGGCCAAACCTACGAGCAGTACTTC
few TRBJ2-3 TRBV7-3 TRBD2 CASSSGGPSTDTQYF TGTGCCAGCAGTTCGGGAGGGCCCAGCACAGATACGCAGTATTTT
. TRBJ1-2 TRBV28 TRBD1 CASFPGTGADYGYTF TGTGCCAGCTTCCCGGGGACAGGGGCTGACTATGGCTACACCTTC
. TRBJ2-1 TRBV11-2 . CASSLVGNEQFF TGTGCCAGCAGCTTAGTTGGGAATGAGCAGTTCTTC
few TRBJ2-5 TRBV7-3 TRBD2 CASSRLAGETQYF TGTGCCAGCAGCCGGCTAGCGGGGGAGACCCAGTACTTC
. TRBJ2-7 TRBV28 . CASRKTGTSYEQYF TGTGCCAGCCGGAAAACAGGGACTTCCTACGAGCAGTACTTC
few TRBJ2-1 TRBV7-2 . CASTTYLRGGEQFF TGTGCCAGCACAACCTACCTCAGGGGGGGTGAGCAGTTCTTC
. TRBJ2-5 TRBV6-5 TRBD1 CASSSQTGAETQYF TGTGCCAGCAGTTCCCAGACAGGGGCAGAGACCCAGTACTTC
medium-sized TRBJ1-2 TRBV7-2 . CASSLMGMSHGYTF TGTGCCAGCAGCTTAATGGGGATGTCCCATGGCTACACCTTC
once TRBJ2-5 TRBV19 TRBD2 CASSIYPSSGGNKETQYF TGTGCCAGTAGTATATACCCCTCCTCCGGGGGGAATAAAGAGACCCAGTACTTC
. TRBJ1-1 TRBV7-2 . CASRWTVNTEAFF TGTGCCAGCAGGTGGACAGTGAACACTGAAGCTTTCTTT